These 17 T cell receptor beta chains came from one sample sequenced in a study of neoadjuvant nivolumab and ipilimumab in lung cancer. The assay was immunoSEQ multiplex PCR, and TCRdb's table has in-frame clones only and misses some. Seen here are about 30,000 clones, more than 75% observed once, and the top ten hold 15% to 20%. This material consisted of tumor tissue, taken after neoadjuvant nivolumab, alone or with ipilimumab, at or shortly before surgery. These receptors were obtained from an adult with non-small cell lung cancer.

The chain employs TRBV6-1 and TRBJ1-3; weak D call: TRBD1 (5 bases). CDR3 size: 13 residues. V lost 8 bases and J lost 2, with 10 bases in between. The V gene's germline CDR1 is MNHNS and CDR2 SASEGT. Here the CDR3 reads CASGAAAGNTIYF. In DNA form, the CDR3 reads TGTGCCAGCGGGGCGGCGGCTGGAAACACCATATATTTT.

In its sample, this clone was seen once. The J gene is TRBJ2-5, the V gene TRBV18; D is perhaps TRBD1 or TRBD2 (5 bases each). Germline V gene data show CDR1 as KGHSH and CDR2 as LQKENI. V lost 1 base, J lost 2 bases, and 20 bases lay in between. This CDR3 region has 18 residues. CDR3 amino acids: CASSPRTIDGTGQETQYF. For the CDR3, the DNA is TGTGCCAGCTCACCACGGACGATTGATGGGACCGGGCAAGAGACCCAGTACTTC.

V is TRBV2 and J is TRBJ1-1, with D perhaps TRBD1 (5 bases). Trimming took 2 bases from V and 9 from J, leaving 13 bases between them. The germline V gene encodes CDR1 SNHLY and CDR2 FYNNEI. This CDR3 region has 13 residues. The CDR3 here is CASSEKGSSQAFF. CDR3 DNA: TGTGCCAGCAGTGAAAAGGGGAGTTCGCAAGCTTTCTTT.

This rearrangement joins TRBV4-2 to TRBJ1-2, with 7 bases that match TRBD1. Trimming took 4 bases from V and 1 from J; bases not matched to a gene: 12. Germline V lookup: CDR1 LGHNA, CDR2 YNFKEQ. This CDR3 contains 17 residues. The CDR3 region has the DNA TGTGCCAGCAGCCGAGAAGGAGGCACAGGGGTTAACTATGGCTACACCTTC. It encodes CASSREGGTGVNYGYTF.

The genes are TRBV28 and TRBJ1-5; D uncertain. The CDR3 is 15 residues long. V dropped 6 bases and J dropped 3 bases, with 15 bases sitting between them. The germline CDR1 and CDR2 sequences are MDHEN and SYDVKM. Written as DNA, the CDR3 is TGTGCCAGCAGATTTTTGAGGGAGGACAATCAGCCCCAGCATTTT. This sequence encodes CASRFLREDNQPQHF.

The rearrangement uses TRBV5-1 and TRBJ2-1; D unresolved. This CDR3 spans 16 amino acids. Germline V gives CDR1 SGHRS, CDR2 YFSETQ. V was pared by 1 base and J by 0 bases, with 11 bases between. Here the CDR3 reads CASSLNPPGSYNEQFF. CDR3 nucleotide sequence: TGCGCCAGCAGCTTGAATCCCCCCGGCTCCTACAATGAGCAGTTCTTC.

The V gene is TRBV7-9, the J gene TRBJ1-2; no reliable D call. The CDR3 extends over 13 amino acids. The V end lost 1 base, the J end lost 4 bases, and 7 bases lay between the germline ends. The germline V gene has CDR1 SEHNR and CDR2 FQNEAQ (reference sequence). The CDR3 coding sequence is TGTGCCAGCAGCTTAGGCCAGGTCTATGGCTACACCTTC. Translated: CASSLGQVYGYTF.

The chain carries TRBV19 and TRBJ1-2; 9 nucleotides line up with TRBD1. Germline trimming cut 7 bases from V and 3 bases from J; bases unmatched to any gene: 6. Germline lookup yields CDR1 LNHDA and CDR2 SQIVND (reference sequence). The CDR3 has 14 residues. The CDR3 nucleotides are TGTGCCAGTACCCGGGACAGGGCCTACTATGGCTACACCTTC. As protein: CASTRDRAYYGYTF. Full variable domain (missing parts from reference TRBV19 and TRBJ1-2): DGGITQSPKYLFRKEGQNVTLSCEQNLNHDAMYWYRQDPGQGLRLIYYSQIVNDFQKGDIAEGYSVSREKKESFPLTVTSAQKNPTAFYLCASTRDRAYYGYTFGSGTRLTVV.

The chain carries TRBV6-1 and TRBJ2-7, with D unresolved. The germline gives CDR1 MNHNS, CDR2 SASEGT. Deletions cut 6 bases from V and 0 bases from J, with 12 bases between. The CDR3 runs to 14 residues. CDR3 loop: CASSPDPFSYEQYF. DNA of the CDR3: TGTGCCAGCAGCCCCGACCCATTCTCCTACGAGCAGTACTTC.

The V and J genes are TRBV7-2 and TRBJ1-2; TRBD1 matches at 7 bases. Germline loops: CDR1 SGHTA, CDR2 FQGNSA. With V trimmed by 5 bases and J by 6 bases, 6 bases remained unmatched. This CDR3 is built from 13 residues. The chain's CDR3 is CASSIQGIHGYTF. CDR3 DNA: TGTGCCAGCAGCATACAGGGGATACATGGCTACACCTTC.

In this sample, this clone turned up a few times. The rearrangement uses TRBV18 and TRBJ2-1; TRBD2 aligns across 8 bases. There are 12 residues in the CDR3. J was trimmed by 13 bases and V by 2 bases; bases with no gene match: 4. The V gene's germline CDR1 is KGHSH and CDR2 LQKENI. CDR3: CASSPGLASQFF. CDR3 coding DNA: TGTGCCAGCTCACCAGGACTAGCTAGTCAGTTCTTC.

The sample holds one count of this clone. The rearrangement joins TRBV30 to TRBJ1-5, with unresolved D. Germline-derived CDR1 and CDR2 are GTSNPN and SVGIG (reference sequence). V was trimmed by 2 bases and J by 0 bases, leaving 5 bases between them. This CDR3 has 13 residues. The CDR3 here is CAWSTNSNQPQHF. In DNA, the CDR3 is TGTGCCTGGAGTACGAATAGCAATCAGCCCCAGCATTTT.

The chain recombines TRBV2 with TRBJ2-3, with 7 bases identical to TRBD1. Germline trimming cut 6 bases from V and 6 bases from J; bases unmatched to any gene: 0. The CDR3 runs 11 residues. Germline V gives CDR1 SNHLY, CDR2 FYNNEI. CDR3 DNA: TGTGCCAGCAGGACAGGGGATACGCAGTATTTT. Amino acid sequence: CASRTGDTQYF.

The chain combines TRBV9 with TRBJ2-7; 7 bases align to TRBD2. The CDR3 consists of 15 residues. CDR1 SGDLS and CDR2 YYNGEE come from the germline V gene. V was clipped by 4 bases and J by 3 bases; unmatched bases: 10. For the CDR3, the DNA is TGTGCCAGCAGCCCGAGCGGGACTTTAGGCTACGAGCAGTACTTC. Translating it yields CASSPSGTLGYEQYF.

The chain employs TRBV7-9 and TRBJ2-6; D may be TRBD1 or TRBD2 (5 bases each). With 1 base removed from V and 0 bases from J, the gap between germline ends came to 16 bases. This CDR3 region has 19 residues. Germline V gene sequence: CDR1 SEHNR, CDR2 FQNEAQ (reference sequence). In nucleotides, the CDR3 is TGTGCCAGCAGCTTAGGATTTGGGAGACAGAGCTCTGGGGCCAACGTCCTGACTTTC. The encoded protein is CASSLGFGRQSSGANVLTF.

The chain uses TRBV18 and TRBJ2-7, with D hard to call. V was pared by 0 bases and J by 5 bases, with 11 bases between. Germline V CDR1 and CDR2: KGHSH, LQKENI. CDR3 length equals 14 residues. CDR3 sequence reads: CASSPPARSHEQYF. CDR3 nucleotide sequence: TGTGCCAGCTCACCACCGGCTCGGTCCCACGAGCAGTACTTC.

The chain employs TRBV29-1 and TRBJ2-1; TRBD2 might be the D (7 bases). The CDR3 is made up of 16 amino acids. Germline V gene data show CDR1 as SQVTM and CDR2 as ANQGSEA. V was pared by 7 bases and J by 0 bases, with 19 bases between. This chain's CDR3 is CSGNLGGRHSYNEQFF. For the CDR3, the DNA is TGCAGCGGGAACCTGGGGGGGCGCCACTCCTACAATGAGCAGTTCTTC.